This TCR beta chain was sequenced in a study of OX40 agonist ivuxolimab in advanced cancers. Study findings and constraints: Some nonresponders likewise displayed low normalized T-cell clonal expansion.

As regards this clone: Antigen: not known.

Using immunoSEQ multiplex PCR, the repertoire was profiled, and TCRdb retains in-frame clones only, with some absent. The sample has around 53,000 clones, roughly 84% seen once. Trimming removed 6 bases at V and 4 bases at J, with 17 bases between. This CDR3 has 15 amino acids. The germline gives CDR1 SGHRS, CDR2 YFSETQ. The sequence came from an adult with an advanced solid tumor such as melanoma, head and neck, liver or kidney cancer. This chain joins TRBV5-1 and TRBJ1-3; D is perhaps TRBD1 (5 bases). The source material was CD4+ or CD8+ T cells sorted from blood, sampled in a trial of the OX40 agonist ivuxolimab. CDR3 region: CASTLDGAFGNTIYF. DNA for the CDR3: TGCGCCAGCACCCTTGACGGGGCTTTCGGAAACACCATATATTTT.